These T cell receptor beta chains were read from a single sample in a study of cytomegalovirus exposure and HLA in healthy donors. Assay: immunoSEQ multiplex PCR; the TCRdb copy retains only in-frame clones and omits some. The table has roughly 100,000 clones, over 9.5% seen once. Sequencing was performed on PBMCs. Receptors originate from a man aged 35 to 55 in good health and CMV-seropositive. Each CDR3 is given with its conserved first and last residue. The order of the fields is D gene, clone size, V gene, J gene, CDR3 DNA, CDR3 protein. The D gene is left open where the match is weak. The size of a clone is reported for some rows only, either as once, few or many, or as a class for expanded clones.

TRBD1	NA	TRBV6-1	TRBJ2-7	TGTGCCAGCAGGGAAGGACAGGGAGGAGACGAGCAGTACTTC	CASREGQGGDEQYF
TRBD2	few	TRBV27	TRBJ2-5	TGTGCCAGCAGTTTATCGGCTAGCGGGAGCGGGGAGACCCAGTACTTC	CASSLSASGSGETQYF
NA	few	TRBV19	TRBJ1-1	TGTGCCAGTACAATCGGGGTCAATAACACTGAAGCTTTCTTT	CASTIGVNNTEAFF
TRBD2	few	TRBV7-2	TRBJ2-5	TGTGCCAGCAGCTTTAGCGGGAGGGAGACCCAGTACTTC	CASSFSGRETQYF
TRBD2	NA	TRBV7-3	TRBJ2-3	TGTGCCAGCAGCCTACTAGCGGGACGCACAGATACGCAGTATTTT	CASSLLAGRTDTQYF
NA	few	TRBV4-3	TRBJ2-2	TGCGCCAGCAGCCAAGTTCTTTCAGGCACCCTTACCGGGGAGCTGTTTTTT	CASSQVLSGTLTGELFF
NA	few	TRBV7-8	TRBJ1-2	TGTGCCAGCAGTTACGGAGGCGCTGGTGGCTACACCTTC	CASSYGGAGGYTF
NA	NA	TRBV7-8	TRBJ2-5	TGTGCCAGCAGCTTAGCTTTGCAGGGCAAGTACTTC	CASSLALQGKYF
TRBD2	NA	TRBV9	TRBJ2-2	TGTGCCAGCAGCGGACGGACTAGCGGGAGAAAAACCGGGGAGCTGTTTTTT	CASSGRTSGRKTGELFF
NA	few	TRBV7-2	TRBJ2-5	TGTGCCAGCAGCTTAGTTGTCAGGGGGGCCGGGACCCAGTACTTC	CASSLVVRGAGTQYF
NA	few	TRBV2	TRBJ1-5	TGTGCCAGCAGTTTTCGGGTTGATAATCAGCCCCAGCATTTT	CASSFRVDNQPQHF
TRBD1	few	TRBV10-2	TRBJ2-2	TGCGCCAGCAGTGGACAGGGAGCCGGGGAGCTGTTTTTT	CASSGQGAGELFF
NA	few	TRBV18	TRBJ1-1	TGTGCCAGCTCACCAGCGGCAGGGGAAACTGAAGCTTTCTTT	CASSPAAGETEAFF
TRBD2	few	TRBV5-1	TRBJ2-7	TGCGCCAGCAGAGGGGGGGGCCGGGACAGATGGACTAGCGGGAGCCTTTACGAGCAGTCCTTC	CASRGGGRDRWTSGSLYEQSF
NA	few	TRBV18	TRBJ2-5	TGTGCCAGCTCACCAACGCCCAGCCAAGAGACCCAGTACTTC	CASSPTPSQETQYF
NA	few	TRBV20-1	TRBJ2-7	TGCAGTGCTAGCCGGTACGAGCAGTACTTC	CSASRYEQYF
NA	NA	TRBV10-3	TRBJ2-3	TGTGCCATCAGGGGGACTAGCACAGATACGCAGTATTTT	CAIRGTSTDTQYF
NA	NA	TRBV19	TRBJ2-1	TGTGCCAGTAGCCAAAGGCCTAGTACAATAAAGCAGTTCTTC	CASSQRPSTIKQFF
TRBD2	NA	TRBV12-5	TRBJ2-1	TGTGCTAGTGGTCCGGGACTAGCGGGAGGTTATGAGCAGTTCTTC	CASGPGLAGGYEQFF
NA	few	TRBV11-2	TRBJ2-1	TGTGCCAGCAGCCCCCTTAGAGCGGGTGAGCAGTTCTTC	CASSPLRAGEQFF
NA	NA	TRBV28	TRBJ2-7	TGTGCCAGCAGCATCAGGGGGGCAATCGAGCAGTACTTC	CASSIRGAIEQYF
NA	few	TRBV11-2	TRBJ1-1	TGTGCCAGCAGCCTGACGGGGATTTTTATGAACACTGAAGCTTTCTTT	CASSLTGIFMNTEAFF